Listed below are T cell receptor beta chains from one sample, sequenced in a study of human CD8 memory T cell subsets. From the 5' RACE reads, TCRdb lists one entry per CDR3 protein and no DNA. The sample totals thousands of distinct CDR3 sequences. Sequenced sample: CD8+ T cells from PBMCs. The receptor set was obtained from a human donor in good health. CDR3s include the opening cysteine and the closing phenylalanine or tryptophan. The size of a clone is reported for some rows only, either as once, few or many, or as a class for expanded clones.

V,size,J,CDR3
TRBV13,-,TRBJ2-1,CASSTTTGETYNEQFF
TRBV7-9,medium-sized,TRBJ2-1,CASSTSGREHNEQFF
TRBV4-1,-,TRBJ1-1,CASSQQAAGTEAFF
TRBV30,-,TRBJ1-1,CAWNEGDRGNTEAFF
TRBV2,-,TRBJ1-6,CASGVFNSPLHF
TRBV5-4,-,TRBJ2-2,CASRSTGLAGELFF
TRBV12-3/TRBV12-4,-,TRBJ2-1,CASSPSGTSSYNEQFF
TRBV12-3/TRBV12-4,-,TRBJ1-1,CASISGGVEAFF
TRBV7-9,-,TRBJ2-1,CASSRQGANEQFF
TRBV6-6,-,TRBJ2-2,CASSLPGELFF
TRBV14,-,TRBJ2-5,CASSHLKGRETQYF
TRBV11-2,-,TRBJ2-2,CASSSSRTGADTGELFF
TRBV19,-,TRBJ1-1,CASSTDRGVDTEAFF
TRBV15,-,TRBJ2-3,CATSRSPGQGTDTQYF
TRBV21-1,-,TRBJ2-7,CASSKSPCSDLDPTLYEQYF
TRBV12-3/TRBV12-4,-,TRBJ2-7,CASSLGAGLYEQYF
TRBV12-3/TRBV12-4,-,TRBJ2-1,CASSLGLAWNNEQFF
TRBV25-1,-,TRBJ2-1,CASSDHTLEGAEQFF
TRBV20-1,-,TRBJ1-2,CSAREGAGDGYTF
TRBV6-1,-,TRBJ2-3,CASRYRVQDTQYF
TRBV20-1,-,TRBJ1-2,CSARETWVQGAEDYGYTF
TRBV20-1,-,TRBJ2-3,CSARVATSGVFLDTQYF
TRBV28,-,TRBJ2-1,CASRPPGLAGSSSYNEQFF
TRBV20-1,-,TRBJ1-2,CSVNPDSYGYTF
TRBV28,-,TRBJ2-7,CASSLNRDRDGYEQYF
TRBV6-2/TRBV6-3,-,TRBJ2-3,CASSLRETDTQYF
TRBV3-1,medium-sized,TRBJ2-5,CASSHERLQRAQETQYF
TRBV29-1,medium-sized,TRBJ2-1,CSVELPGTSGYNEQFF
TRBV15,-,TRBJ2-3,CATSRDLAGGGEDTQYF
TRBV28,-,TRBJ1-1,CASSHGTVGTEAFF
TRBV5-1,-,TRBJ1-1,CASSISRTGQNTEAFF
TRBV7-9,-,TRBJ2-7,CASSLATRRDGEQYF
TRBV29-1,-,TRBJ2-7,CSVILRDLAYEQYF
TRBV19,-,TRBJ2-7,CASSIKAGVSREQYF
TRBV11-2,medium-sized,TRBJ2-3,CASSLGEGRTDTQYF
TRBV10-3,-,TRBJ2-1,CAISESGRAEYNEQFF
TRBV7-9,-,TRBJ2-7,CASSFDPGNNAYEQYF
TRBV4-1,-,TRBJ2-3,CASSPGLVMAQGTQYF
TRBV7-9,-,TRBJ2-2,CASSLDRVATGELFF
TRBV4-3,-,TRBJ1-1,CASSQSTSTGNTEAFF
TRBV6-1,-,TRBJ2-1,CASSEALRGERAYNEQFF
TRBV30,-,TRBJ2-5,CAWSVSGLPQETQYF
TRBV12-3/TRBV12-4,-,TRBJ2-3,CASSSDRDTDTQYF
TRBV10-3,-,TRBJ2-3,CAISGEATDTQYF
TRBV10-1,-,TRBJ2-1,CASSESGTSNEQFF
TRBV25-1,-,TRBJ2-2,CASSESGDTGELFF
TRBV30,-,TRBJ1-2,CAWSVVGANYGYTF
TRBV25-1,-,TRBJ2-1,CASSELTGQDHNEQFF
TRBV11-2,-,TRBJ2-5,CASSALQETQYF
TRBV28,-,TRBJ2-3,CASSLADKDTQYF